The present T cell receptor beta chain was sequenced within a study of CD8+CD57+ T cells in acquired aplastic anemia (dated by TCRdb to the late 2010s). Study-level background: On average, sorted CD4+ and CD8+ cells yielded around 3.4 ug of extracted DNA, with a range of 0.2 to 27.4 ug. For healthy donor samples, the average read count was about 10 million for CD4+ cells and 11 million to 14 million for CD8+ cells.

For CDR1 and CDR2, the germline V gene (reference sequence) lists DFQATT and SNEGSKA. V gives up 2 bases and J gives up 4 bases, and the segment between their germline ends measures 15 bases. Including the terminal cysteine and phenylalanine, the CDR3 comprises 15 residues. Only the CDR3 region is kept as DNA, spanning 45 bases read in frame from base 1. Study-wide findings and limitations: Although roughly 29 CD8+ CDR3 sequences were shared by patients and controls, these sequences appeared highly expressed in patients and within the immunodominant clones of patients. No significant difference in CD8+ Simpson's diversity was found between patients and healthy controls (P=0.060).

Genomic DNA served as template for TCR beta VDJ combination and CDR3 sequence profiling. An Illumina HiSeq 2000 was used for TCR repertoire sequencing. The source study handled its data this way. TRBV/TRBJ rearrangement plots, CDR3 size and DJ length profiles, and Simpson's diversity index were used to evaluate the repertoires. The immunodominant clone was defined as the most abundant DNA sequence in deep sequencing data. CDR3 amino acid sequences were checked for sharing between subjects and were compared against published repertoires and the VDJdb database. TCRdb reprocessed the public reads (quality trimming at Q25 with fastp, clone calling with MiXCR) and kept in-frame beta chains. Entries are consolidated by CDR3 protein sequence, retaining the most common genes and DNA. The V and J calls come from TCRdb's annotation, not from the publication. The sample table contains 100,000 to 150,000 distinct CDR3 sequences; only one count was recorded for 48% of them. In total, the top ten clones hold 2% to 3% of the sample.

In this study, sorted CD4+ and CD8+ T cells from the blood of healthy subjects and of severe aplastic anemia patients had their TCR repertoires deep-sequenced. Ficoll-Paque density gradient centrifugation was used to isolate peripheral blood mononuclear cells. Before DNA was extracted, CD4+ and CD8+ T cells were sorted using either FACS or magnetic beads. This clonotype has a count of ten or more. Its target antigen remains unknown. No base quality values were provided; no much bigger clone lies one nucleotide off. The rearranged chain carries TRBV20-1 and TRBJ1-3, with a tentative D gene TRBD1 over 5 matching bases. The sequenced material came from sorted CD4+, CD8+, or CD8+CD57+ T cells (not recorded which) from PBMCs. The sequence was collected from a human donor in good health, serving as a control. This receptor carries the CDR3 CSARSSRGEGNTIYF. The sequenced DNA is TGCAGTGCTAGATCCTCTCGGGGGGAAGGAAACACCATATATTTT.